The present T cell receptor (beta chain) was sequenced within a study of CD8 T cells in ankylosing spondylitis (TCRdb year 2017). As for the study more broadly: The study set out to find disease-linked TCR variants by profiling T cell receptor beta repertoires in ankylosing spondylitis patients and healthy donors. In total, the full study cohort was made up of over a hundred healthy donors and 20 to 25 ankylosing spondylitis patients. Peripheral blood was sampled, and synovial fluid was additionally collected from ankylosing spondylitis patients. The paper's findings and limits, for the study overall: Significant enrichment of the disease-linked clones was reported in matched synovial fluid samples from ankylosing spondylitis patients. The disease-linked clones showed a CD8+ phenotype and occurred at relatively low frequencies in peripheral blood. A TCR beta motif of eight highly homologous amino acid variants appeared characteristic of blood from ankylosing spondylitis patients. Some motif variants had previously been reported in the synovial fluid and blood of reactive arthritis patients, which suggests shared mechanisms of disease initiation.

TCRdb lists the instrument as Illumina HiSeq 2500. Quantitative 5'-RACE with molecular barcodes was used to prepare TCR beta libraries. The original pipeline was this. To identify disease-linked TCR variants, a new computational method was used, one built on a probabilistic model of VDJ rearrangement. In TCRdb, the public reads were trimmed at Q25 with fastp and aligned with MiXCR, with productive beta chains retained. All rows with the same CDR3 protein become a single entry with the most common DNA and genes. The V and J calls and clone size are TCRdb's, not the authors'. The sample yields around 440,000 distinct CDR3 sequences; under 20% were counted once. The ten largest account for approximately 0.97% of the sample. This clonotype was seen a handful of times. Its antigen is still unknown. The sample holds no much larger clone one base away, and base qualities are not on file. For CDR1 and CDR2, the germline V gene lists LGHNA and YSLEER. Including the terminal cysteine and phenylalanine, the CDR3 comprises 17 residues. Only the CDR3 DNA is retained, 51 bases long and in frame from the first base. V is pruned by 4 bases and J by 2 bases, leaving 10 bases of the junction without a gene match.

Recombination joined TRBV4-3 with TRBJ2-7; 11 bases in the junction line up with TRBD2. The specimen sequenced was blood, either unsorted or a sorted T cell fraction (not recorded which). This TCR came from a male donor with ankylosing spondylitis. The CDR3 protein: CASSLGLAGDPPYEQYF. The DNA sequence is TGCGCCAGCAGCCTTGGACTAGCGGGCGATCCCCCCTACGAGCAGTACTTC.